This TCR beta chain originates from a study of long-term antiretroviral therapy in people with HIV. General study findings and limits: The ART regimens used between about 2003 and 2018 may be less effective than current ones. Repertoires from HIV showed CDR3 length ranges narrower than those of controls.

immunoSEQ v3.0 was run at survey level. The repertoire was sequenced with immunoSEQ multiplex PCR; TCRdb's copy has only in-frame clones and lacks some. The data hold tens of thousands of clones, with around 80% observed a single time. Points on this clone: The antigen is unknown.

V shed 8 bases and J shed 5 bases, with 13 bases lying between them. The germline V gene encodes CDR1 SGHDT and CDR2 YYEEEE. The CDR3 sequence is 12 residues long. Every donor contributed at least one pre-ART and at least two post-ART PBMC samples. There were no participants with HIV treated outside the United States. The sequence was collected from a middle-aged woman with HIV. The specimen comprised unsorted PBMCs, sampled 0.5 years after starting antiretroviral therapy. The chain has TRBV5-6 and TRBJ1-1, with a weak D call TRBD1 (5 bases). CDR3 DNA sequence: TGTGCCAGTGGAAGGGGATCGACTGAAGCTTTCTTT. Translating it yields CASGRGSTEAFF.